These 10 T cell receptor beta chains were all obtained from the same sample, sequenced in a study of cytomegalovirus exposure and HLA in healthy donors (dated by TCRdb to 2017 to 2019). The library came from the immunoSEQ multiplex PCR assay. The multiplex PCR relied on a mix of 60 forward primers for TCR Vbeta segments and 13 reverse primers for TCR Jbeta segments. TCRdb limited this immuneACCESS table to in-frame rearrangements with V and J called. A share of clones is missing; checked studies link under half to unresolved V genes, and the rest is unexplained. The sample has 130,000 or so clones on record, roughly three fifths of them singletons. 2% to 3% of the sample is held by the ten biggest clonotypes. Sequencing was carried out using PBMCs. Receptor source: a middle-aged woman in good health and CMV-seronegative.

CDR3 protein: CASSFFPGQGTADTQYF. DNA of the CDR3: TGTGCCAGCAGCTTTTTTCCGGGACAGGGTACGGCAGATACGCAGTATTTT. The rearrangement links TRBV5-4 to TRBJ2-3; 9 bases agree with TRBD1. The junction had 11 bases not matched to a gene; V was cut back by 2 bases and J by 4 bases. Germline V gene lookup returns CDR1 SGHNT and CDR2 YYREEE (reference sequence). CDR3 length: 17 amino acids.

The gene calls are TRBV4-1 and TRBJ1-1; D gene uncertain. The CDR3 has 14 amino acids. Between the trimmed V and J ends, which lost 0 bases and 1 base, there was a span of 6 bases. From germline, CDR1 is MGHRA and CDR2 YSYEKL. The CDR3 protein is CASSQDSPNTEAFF. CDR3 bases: TGCGCCAGCAGCCAAGATAGCCCGAACACTGAAGCTTTCTTT.

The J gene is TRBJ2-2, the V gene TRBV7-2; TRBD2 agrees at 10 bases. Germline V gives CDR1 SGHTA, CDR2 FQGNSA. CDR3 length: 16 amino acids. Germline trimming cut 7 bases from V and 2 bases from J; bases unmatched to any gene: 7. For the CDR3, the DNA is TGTGCCAGCACTAATAGCGGGGGGATTAACACCGGGGAGCTGTTTTTT. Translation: CASTNSGGINTGELFF.

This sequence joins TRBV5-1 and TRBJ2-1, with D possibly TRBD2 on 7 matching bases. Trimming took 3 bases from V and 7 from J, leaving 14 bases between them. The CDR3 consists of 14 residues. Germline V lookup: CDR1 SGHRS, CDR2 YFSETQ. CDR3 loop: CASSSGGPDNEQFF. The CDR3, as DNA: TGCGCCAGCAGCTCCGGGGGGCCAGATAATGAGCAGTTCTTC.

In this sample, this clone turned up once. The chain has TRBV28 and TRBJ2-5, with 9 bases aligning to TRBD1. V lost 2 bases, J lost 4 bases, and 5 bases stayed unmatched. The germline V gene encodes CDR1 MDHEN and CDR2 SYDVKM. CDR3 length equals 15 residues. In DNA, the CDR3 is TGTGCCAGCAGTTTACCGGGACAGGGTCGAGAGACCCAGTACTTC. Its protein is CASSLPGQGRETQYF.

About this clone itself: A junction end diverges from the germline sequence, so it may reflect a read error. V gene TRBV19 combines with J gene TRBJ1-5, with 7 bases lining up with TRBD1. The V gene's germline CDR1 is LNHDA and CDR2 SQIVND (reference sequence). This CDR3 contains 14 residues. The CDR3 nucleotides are TGTGCCAGTAGGACGACAGGGATCAATCGGCCCCAGCATTTT. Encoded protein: CASRTTGINRPQHF. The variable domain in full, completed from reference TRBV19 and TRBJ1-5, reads DGGITQSPKYLFRKEGQNVTLSCEQNLNHDAMYWYRQDPGQGLRLIYYSQIVNDFQKGDIAEGYSVSREKKESFPLTVTSAQKNPTAFYLCASRTTGINRPQHFGDGTRLSIL.

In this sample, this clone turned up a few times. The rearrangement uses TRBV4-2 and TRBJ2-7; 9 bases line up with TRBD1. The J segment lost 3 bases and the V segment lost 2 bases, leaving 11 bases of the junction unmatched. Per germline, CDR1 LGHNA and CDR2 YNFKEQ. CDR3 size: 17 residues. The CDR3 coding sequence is TGTGCCAGCAGCCAACCGTTGGGCGGGACAGGGATCTACGAGCAGTACTTC. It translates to CASSQPLGGTGIYEQYF.

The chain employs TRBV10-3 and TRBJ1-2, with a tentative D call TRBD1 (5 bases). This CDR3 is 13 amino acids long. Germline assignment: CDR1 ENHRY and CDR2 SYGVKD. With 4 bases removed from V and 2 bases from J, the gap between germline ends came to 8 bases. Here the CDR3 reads CAISVQGNYGYTF. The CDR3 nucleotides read TGTGCCATCAGTGTCCAGGGCAACTATGGCTACACCTTC.

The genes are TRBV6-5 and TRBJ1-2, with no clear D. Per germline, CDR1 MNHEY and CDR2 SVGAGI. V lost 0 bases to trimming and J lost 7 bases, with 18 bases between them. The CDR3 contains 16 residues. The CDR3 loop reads CASSYSRLVTSGGYTF. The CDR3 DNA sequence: TGTGCCAGCAGTTACTCGAGACTGGTTACGTCTGGTGGCTACACCTTC.

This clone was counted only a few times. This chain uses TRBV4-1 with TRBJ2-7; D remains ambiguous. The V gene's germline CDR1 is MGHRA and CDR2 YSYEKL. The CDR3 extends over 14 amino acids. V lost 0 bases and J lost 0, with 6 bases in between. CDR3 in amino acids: CASSQDHGSYEQYF. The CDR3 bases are TGCGCCAGCAGCCAAGATCACGGCTCCTACGAGCAGTACTTC.